One and the same sample provided the 6 T cell receptor beta chains below, sequenced in a study of T cells in Graves' hyperthyroidism and ophthalmopathy. What was amplified from RNA transcripts were TCR beta CDR3 regions. First-round RT-PCR with HTBI primers amplified the TCR CDR3 region. TCRdb redid the calling of the multiplex PCR reads with MiXCR, one entry per CDR3 protein. Altogether some 600,000 distinct CDR3 sequences are present, more than 11% being singletons, with the ten largest covering less than 6%. Sequencing was performed on blood. The source of these receptors is a woman aged 25 to 39 with Graves' hyperthyroidism that later progressed to Graves' ophthalmopathy.

This clonotype was picked up many times. The chain joins TRBV5-1 to TRBJ2-7; no firm D call. Trimming removed 1 base from V and 0 bases from J, with 8 bases in between. Germline lookup yields CDR1 SGHRS and CDR2 YFSETQ. The CDR3 consists of 14 residues. The CDR3 DNA is TGCGCCAGCAGCTTGACAGTTAGCTCCTACGAGCAGTACTTC. This codes for CASSLTVSSYEQYF.

In this sample, this clonotype turned up many times. The genes are TRBV11-3 and TRBJ1-3, with a tentative D call TRBD1 (5 bases). The CDR3 totals 16 residues. The V and J ends lost 4 bases and 0 bases respectively, with 13 bases between them. Per germline, CDR1 SGHNT and CDR2 YENEEA. CDR3 nucleotide sequence: TGTGCCAGCAGCTCTTCGGGGACTGTCTCTGGAAACACCATATATTTT. It specifies CASSSSGTVSGNTIYF.

This clonotype was observed at least ten times. The CDR3 nucleotides read TGCAGCGTTCGGCTGGGGAACACCGGGGAGCTGTTTTTT. Translated, it gives CSVRLGNTGELFF. The rearrangement joins TRBV29-1 to TRBJ2-2; D call uncertain. Germline V gene sequence: CDR1 SQVTM, CDR2 ANQGSEA. This CDR3 has 13 residues. V lost 5 bases and J lost 1, with 8 bases in between.

Ten or more counts support this clonotype. The CDR3 protein is CASSLPPGGGRWYEQYF. The CDR3 DNA is TGTGCCAGCAGCTTACCGCCGGGGGGCGGGAGATGGTACGAGCAGTACTTC. V and J are TRBV11-2 and TRBJ2-7; tentatively, D is TRBD2 (7 bases). V was clipped by 2 bases and J by 4 bases, with 21 bases between them. Germline CDR1 SGHAT, CDR2 FQNNGV. There are 17 residues in the CDR3.

This clonotype has more than one count but fewer than ten. One end of the junction is discordant with germline, which a read error may explain. The V gene is TRBV19, the J gene TRBJ2-7, with 16 nucleotides matching TRBD2. The CDR3 length is 15 residues. The germline V gene encodes CDR1 LNHDA and CDR2 SQIVND (reference sequence). The CDR3 reads CASNEGLAGGNERYF. In DNA form, the CDR3 reads TGTGCCAGTAACGAGGGACTAGCGGGAGGGAACGAGCGGTACTTC.

This clonotype was seen once. CDR3 sequence: CASSPSDSTYSGNTIYF. The CDR3 DNA reads TGTGCCAGCTCACCTTCGGACAGTACCTACTCTGGAAACACCATATATTTT. The chain couples TRBV18 to TRBJ1-3; possible D gene TRBD1, 6 bases. This CDR3 contains 17 residues. The V end was cut by 3 bases, the J end by 0 bases, with 15 bases between. Looked up from germline, CDR1 is KGHSH and CDR2 is LQKENI.